The clone carrying this TCR beta chain was detected only once. Antigen unknown. This sample was included in a study of cytomegalovirus exposure and HLA in healthy donors. With 60 Vbeta and 13 Jbeta primers, the PCR was carried out. Original analysis: Later, an analysis found 65 million to 85 million unique TCR beta chains, and 10 million to 11 million of these were shared. Libraries were prepared by immunoSEQ multiplex PCR; TCRdb keeps only in-frame clonotypes and omits some of them. The V and J calls and the clone size are those of that table, but D and trimming were determined from the DNA. The sample contains some 150,000 clones, more than 70% of which appear only once. General study points: Further analysis was carried out later, and it showed several of the most significant clusters appearing linked to common viral pathogens.

This CDR3 is built from 15 residues. Per germline, CDR1 SGHRS and CDR2 YFSETQ. V lost 3 bases to trimming and J lost 1 base, with 13 bases between them. Sample: PBMCs. The sequence derives from a man in his forties in good health and CMV-seronegative. The chain links TRBV5-1 to TRBJ1-1; TRBD1 is a possible D gene (5 bases). CDR3 sequence (DNA): TGCGCCAGCAGCTCAGGGTCGGGCGGGAACACTGAAGCTTTCTTT. Translation gives CASSSGSGGNTEAFF.